The rows below give T cell receptor beta chains drawn from one sample of a study of cytomegalovirus exposure and HLA in healthy donors. TCRdb's table, derived via immunoSEQ multiplex PCR, lists solely in-frame clones and lacks some. This sample has approximately 160,000 clones, with roughly 65% found just once. The sequenced sample was PBMCs. The receptor source for this set is a woman aged 18 to 35 in good health and CMV-seropositive. Both conserved end residues are part of each CDR3. D genes are given only for firm matches. A row's size may be missing; if present it is once, few, many or a size class.

size	D	V	J	DNA	CDR3
NA	NA	TRBV7-9	TRBJ2-7	TGTGCCAGCAGCTTCTTACAGGAAACCTACGAGCAGTACTTC	CASSFLQETYEQYF
few	TRBD1	TRBV5-1	TRBJ1-1	TGCGCCAGCAGCTTGGCGGGGACAGAAGTGGGGTCTGGGGTTGAAGCTTTCTTT	CASSLAGTEVGSGVEAFF
NA	NA	TRBV6-1	TRBJ1-4	TGTGCCAGCAGTGACTGTCCAAGTCTCCTAGTCGACAATGAAAAACTGTTTTTT	CASSDCPSLLVDNEKLFF
NA	NA	TRBV7-9	TRBJ1-2	TGTGCCAGCAGCTTAGTCCTCCCCGGGGGAGGCTACACCTTC	CASSLVLPGGGYTF
NA	TRBD2	TRBV10-3	TRBJ2-7	TGTGCCATCAGTGGGATACTACTAGCGGAGGGCTACGAGCAGTACTTC	CAISGILLAEGYEQYF
NA	NA	TRBV6-1	TRBJ1-3	TGTGCCAGCAGTGAACCGTCGCGCCAGGCTGGAAACACCATATATTTT	CASSEPSRQAGNTIYF
few	TRBD1	TRBV27	TRBJ1-5	TGTGCCAGCAGTTTAGTTGGTCGACAGGGGACCAATCAGCCCCAGCATTTT	CASSLVGRQGTNQPQHF
NA	TRBD1	TRBV11-2	TRBJ1-3	TGTGCCAGCAGCACAGGGGCTGGAAACACCATATATTTT	CASSTGAGNTIYF
NA	NA	TRBV4-1	TRBJ2-3	TGCGCCAGCAGCCAAGTCTTTGTCTCAGATACGCAGTATTTT	CASSQVFVSDTQYF
NA	NA	TRBV5-1	TRBJ2-7	TGCGCCAGCAGCAGTACCACGGGGAACTACGAGCAGTACTTC	CASSSTTGNYEQYF
NA	NA	TRBV2	TRBJ1-1	TGTGCCAGCAGACGGACACTACTCACTGAAGCTTTCTTT	CASRRTLLTEAFF
NA	NA	TRBV29-1	TRBJ1-5	TGCAGCGCCGCAGATTTTGATCAGCCCCAGCATTTT	CSAADFDQPQHF
once	TRBD2	TRBV9	TRBJ2-1	TGTGCCAGCAGCGTAGCCGAGCGGGAGAGGAGTGAGCAGTTCTTC	CASSVAERERSEQFF
NA	TRBD1	TRBV27	TRBJ1-1	TGTGCCAGCAGTTGGGACAGGGGGACTGAAGCTTTCTTT	CASSWDRGTEAFF
NA	TRBD1	TRBV7-9	TRBJ1-2	TGTGCCAGCAGCCCGGACAGGGGATATGGCTACACCTTC	CASSPDRGYGYTF
NA	NA	TRBV28	TRBJ1-5	TGTGCCAGTGACAGCTACAATCAGCCCCAGCATTTT	CASDSYNQPQHF
few	NA	TRBV10-3	TRBJ1-4	TGTGCCATCAGTGAGTTTGAGTACACTAATGAAAAACTGTTTTTT	CAISEFEYTNEKLFF
NA	NA	TRBV7-7	TRBJ2-2	TGTGCTAGCAGCTTTTCAAGTCCCACGGGGACCGGGGAGCTGTTTTTT	CASSFSSPTGTGELFF
NA	NA	TRBV6-5	TRBJ2-1	TGTGCCAGCAGCTCAAGCGGGCACTCCTACAATGAGCAGTTCTTC	CASSSSGHSYNEQFF
NA	NA	TRBV7-6	TRBJ2-7	TGTGCCAGCAGCCAGGGCATCGGCGAGCAGTACTTC	CASSQGIGEQYF
few	NA	TRBV4-1	TRBJ2-3	TGCGCCAGCAGCCTCACAGAGGGAGATACGCAGTATTTT	CASSLTEGDTQYF
NA	NA	TRBV25-1	TRBJ2-1	TGTGCCAGCAGTGGAACAGGGCCCAATGAGCAGTTCTTC	CASSGTGPNEQFF
NA	NA	TRBV28	TRBJ1-5	TGTGCCAGCAGGCAGGGAACACATCAGCCCCAGCATTTT	CASRQGTHQPQHF
NA	NA	TRBV30	TRBJ1-3	TGTGCCTGGAGTGTACGGGGGGGACTCTCTGGAAACACCATATATTTT	CAWSVRGGLSGNTIYF
NA	NA	TRBV7-3	TRBJ2-1	TGTGCCAGCAGCTTAGACAGCCGTGAGCAGTTCTTC	CASSLDSREQFF
NA	NA	TRBV15	TRBJ1-6	TGTGCCACCAGCAGAGATGGGGGGGGGCGGAATTCACCCCTCCACTTT	CATSRDGGGRNSPLHF
NA	TRBD2	TRBV18	TRBJ2-7	TGTGCCAGCTCACCCGGGACTAGCGGGACTCACGAGCAGTACTTC	CASSPGTSGTHEQYF
NA	TRBD2	TRBV5-1	TRBJ2-1	TGCGCCAGCAGCTTAGGGACTAGCGACGACAATGAGCAGTTCTTC	CASSLGTSDDNEQFF
few	NA	TRBV18	TRBJ1-4	TGTGCCAGCTCAATCCGGGACACCAACGAAAAACTGTTTTTT	CASSIRDTNEKLFF
NA	TRBD2	TRBV25-1	TRBJ2-7	TGTGCCAGCAGTGAATTGCCGTCTAGCGGGAGACACTACGAGCAGTACTTC	CASSELPSSGRHYEQYF
NA	NA	TRBV30	TRBJ2-1	TGTGCCTGGAGTGATTCTAGTTATGAGCAGTTCTTC	CAWSDSSYEQFF
NA	TRBD1	TRBV18	TRBJ1-2	TGTGCCAGCTCACAGGCCCCGGGACAGAGCTCTTATGGCTACACCTTC	CASSQAPGQSSYGYTF
NA	NA	TRBV5-1	TRBJ1-2	TGCGCCAGCAGCTTGTCCCCCGAGCGGGGCTACACCTTC	CASSLSPERGYTF
few	NA	TRBV10-3	TRBJ2-2	TGTGCCATCAGTGAGGCATGGCCCACCGGGGAGCTGTTTTTT	CAISEAWPTGELFF
NA	TRBD1	TRBV28	TRBJ2-7	TGTGCCTCCTCCGGGACAGGGATTACCTACGAGCAGTACTTC	CASSGTGITYEQYF
NA	TRBD1	TRBV5-6	TRBJ2-1	TGTGCCAGCAGCTTCAAACCCCGAGACAGGGGGCACAATGAGCAGTTCTTC	CASSFKPRDRGHNEQFF
NA	NA	TRBV7-9	TRBJ2-7	TGTGCCAGCAGCTTAGCGCAATCCGGCGCAGGGCAGTACTTC	CASSLAQSGAGQYF
once	TRBD1	TRBV28	TRBJ1-2	TGTGCCAGCAGTCGCCCGGACAGGGGGCCGTGGGGCTACACCTTC	CASSRPDRGPWGYTF
NA	TRBD1	TRBV13	TRBJ2-2	TGTGCCAGCAGCCCCGGACAGGGTCGAATCACCGGGGAGCTGTTTTTT	CASSPGQGRITGELFF
NA	TRBD1	TRBV2	TRBJ1-5	TGTGCCAGCAGTCGGACAGGGGATCAGCCCCAGCATTTT	CASSRTGDQPQHF
NA	NA	TRBV30	TRBJ2-1	TGTGCCTGGAGTGTAGTACTAGGTCGTAATGAGCAGTTCTTC	CAWSVVLGRNEQFF
NA	NA	TRBV7-9	TRBJ2-2	TGTGCCAGCAGCTTAGGAGGGATGATAGGGACCGGGGAGCTGTTTTTT	CASSLGGMIGTGELFF
once	NA	TRBV6-1	TRBJ2-3	TGTGCCAGCAGTGAAGGTGGGACGGGAGCAGATACGCAGTATTTT	CASSEGGTGADTQYF
NA	NA	TRBV19	TRBJ1-2	TGTGCCAGTGGCCCCCCAGGGGCATCCTATGGCTACACCTTC	CASGPPGASYGYTF
NA	NA	TRBV7-9	TRBJ2-5	TGTGCCAGCAGCTTAGCGCTAATAGAGACCCAGTACTTC	CASSLALIETQYF
NA	NA	TRBV5-1	TRBJ2-2	TGCGCCAGCAGCTTGGCCCAGAACACCGGGGAGCTGTTTTTT	CASSLAQNTGELFF
NA	TRBD2	TRBV7-2	TRBJ2-3	TGTGCCAGCAGCTTAGCGGTACTAGCGGTGACTAGCACAGATACGCAGTATTTT	CASSLAVLAVTSTDTQYF
few	NA	TRBV30	TRBJ2-5	TGTGCCTGGAATACAGGGAAGGCAGAGACCCAGTACTTC	CAWNTGKAETQYF
NA	NA	TRBV7-6	TRBJ2-2	TGTGCCAGCAGCCCCCAGGACAGGGAGGGTGCGGAGCTGTTTTTT	CASSPQDREGAELFF
NA	NA	TRBV7-3	TRBJ2-1	TGTGCCAGCAGCGCCTCGACTGGTAATGAGCAGTTCTTC	CASSASTGNEQFF
NA	TRBD1	TRBV6-6	TRBJ2-5	TGTGCCAGCAGCCCTCCGACAGGGGGCATCGAGACCCAGTACTTC	CASSPPTGGIETQYF
NA	NA	TRBV5-1	TRBJ2-5	TGCGCCAGCAGCTTGGCCCAGGGTGCCCGAGAGACCCAGTACTTC	CASSLAQGARETQYF
few	TRBD1	TRBV6-1	TRBJ1-4	TGTGCCAGCAGTGTGGGGGGGACAGGGTGTTATGAAAAACTGTTTTTT	CASSVGGTGCYEKLFF
few	NA	TRBV5-1	TRBJ2-7	TGCGCCAGCAGCCCGGGGTCGGAGGCCTACGAGCAGTACTTC	CASSPGSEAYEQYF